This T cell receptor (beta chain) was sequenced during a study of Graves' ophthalmopathy and Graves' hyperthyroidism. General study findings and limits: In predicting ophthalmopathy progression, the model reached over 55% sensitivity and around 72% specificity.

Pregnant or lactating patients and those with other autoimmune diseases or uncontrolled infections were excluded. Diagnosis relied on clinical symptoms, serum thyroxine, TRAb, thyroid ultrasound and orbital computed tomography. The sample holds a few counts of this clonotype. Its antigen is not identified. RNA transcripts were the template, and TCR beta CDR3 regions were amplified from them. RT-PCR was first run with HTBI primers, then multiplex PCR in a second round. TCRdb re-derived calls from the multiplex PCR reads in MiXCR, one entry per CDR3 protein. The sample has 200,000 to 250,000 distinct CDR3 sequences, roughly a fifth seen once. V lost 5 bases and J lost 4, with 18 bases in between. The CDR3 has 15 amino acids. Germline assignment: CDR1 ENHRY and CDR2 SYGVKD.

Sample: peripheral blood. This sequence was found in a woman in her forties or fifties with Graves' ophthalmopathy. J is TRBJ2-7 and V is TRBV10-3, with D maybe TRBD2 (7 bases). CDR3 DNA: TGTGCCATCAGTCCCGCCGGGGGGCGAGGTTACGAGCAGTACTTC. This codes for CAISPAGGRGYEQYF.